The subject of this entry is one T cell receptor beta chain. The antigen is unknown. The data belong to a study of OX40 agonist ivuxolimab in advanced cancers. The overall study: Ivuxolimab is an agonistic anti-OX40 (CD134) antibody, and patients were treated with it. Points from the study as a whole: Expansion of clones was among the lowest in partial responders at 0.1-3.0 mg/kg. Expanded clones were, on average, more numerous in CD8+ T cells than in CD4+.

From germline, CDR1 is SNHLY and CDR2 FYNNEI. With 3 bases clipped from V and 2 bases from J, the junction kept 2 bases outside the gene matches. The CDR3 is 15 residues long. The assay was immunoSEQ multiplex PCR, and TCRdb's table has in-frame clones only and misses some. Of roughly 70,000 clones in the sample, almost 90% were seen once. Sequences were derived from CD4+ or CD8+ T cells sorted from blood, sampled in a trial of the OX40 agonist ivuxolimab. The clonotype comes from an adult with an advanced solid tumor such as melanoma, head and neck, liver or kidney cancer. The gene calls are TRBV2 and TRBJ2-3; 10 bases agree with TRBD2. The CDR3 DNA follows: TGTGCCAGCAGTGATAGCGGGGGGACCACAGATACGCAGTATTTT. The encoded protein is CASSDSGGTTDTQYF.